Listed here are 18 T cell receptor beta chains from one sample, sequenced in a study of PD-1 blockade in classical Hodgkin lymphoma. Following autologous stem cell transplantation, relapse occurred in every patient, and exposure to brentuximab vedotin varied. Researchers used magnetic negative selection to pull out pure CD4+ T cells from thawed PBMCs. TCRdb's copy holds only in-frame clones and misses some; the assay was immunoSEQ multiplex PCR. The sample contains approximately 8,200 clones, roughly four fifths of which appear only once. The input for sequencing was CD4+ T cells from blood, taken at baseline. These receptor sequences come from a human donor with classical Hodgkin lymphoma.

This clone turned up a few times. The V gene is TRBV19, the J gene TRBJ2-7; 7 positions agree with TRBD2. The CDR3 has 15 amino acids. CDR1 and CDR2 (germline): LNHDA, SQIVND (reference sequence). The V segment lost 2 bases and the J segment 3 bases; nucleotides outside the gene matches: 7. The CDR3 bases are TGTGCCAGTAGTATAAGGCTAGCGGTTATCTACGAGCAGTACTTC. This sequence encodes CASSIRLAVIYEQYF. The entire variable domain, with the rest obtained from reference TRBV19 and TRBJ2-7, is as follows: DGGITQSPKYLFRKEGQNVTLSCEQNLNHDAMYWYRQDPGQGLRLIYYSQIVNDFQKGDIAEGYSVSREKKESFPLTVTSAQKNPTAFYLCASSIRLAVIYEQYFGPGTRLTVT.

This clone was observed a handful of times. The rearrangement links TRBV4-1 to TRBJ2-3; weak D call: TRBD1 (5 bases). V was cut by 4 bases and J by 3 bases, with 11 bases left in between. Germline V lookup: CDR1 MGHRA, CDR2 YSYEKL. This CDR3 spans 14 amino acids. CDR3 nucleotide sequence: TGCGCCAGCAGCCGAACCGACAGTACAGATACGCAGTATTTT. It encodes CASSRTDSTDTQYF.

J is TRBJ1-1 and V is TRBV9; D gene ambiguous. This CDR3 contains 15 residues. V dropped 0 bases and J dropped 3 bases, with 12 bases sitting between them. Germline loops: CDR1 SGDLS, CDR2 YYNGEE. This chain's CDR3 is CASSVVGYRDTEAFF. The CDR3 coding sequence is TGTGCCAGCAGCGTAGTGGGGTATCGAGACACTGAAGCTTTCTTT.

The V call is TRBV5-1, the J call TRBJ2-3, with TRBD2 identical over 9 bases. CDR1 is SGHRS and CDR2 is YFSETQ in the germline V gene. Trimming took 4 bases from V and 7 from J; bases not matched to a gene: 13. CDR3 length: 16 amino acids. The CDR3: CASSPRGAGGGHTQYF. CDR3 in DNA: TGCGCCAGCAGCCCGCGGGGAGCGGGGGGCGGGCATACGCAGTATTTT.

CDR3 region: CASSYETGGNYGYTF. The CDR3 coding sequence is TGTGCCAGCAGTTACGAGACAGGGGGCAACTATGGCTACACCTTC. The genes are TRBV28 and TRBJ1-2; 10 bases match TRBD1. CDR3 size: 15 residues. V dropped 4 bases and J dropped 2; count of bases not matched to a gene: 4. Germline CDR1 MDHEN, CDR2 SYDVKM.

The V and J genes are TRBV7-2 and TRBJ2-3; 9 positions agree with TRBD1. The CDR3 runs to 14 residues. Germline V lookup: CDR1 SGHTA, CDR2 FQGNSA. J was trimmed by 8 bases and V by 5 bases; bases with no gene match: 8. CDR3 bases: TGTGCCAGCAGCCTTGGGACAGGGACTGGTACGCAGTATTTT. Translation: CASSLGTGTGTQYF.

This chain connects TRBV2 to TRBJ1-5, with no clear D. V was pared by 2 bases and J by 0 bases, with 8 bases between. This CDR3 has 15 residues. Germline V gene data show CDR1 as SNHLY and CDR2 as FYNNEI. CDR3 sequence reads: CASSERWFSNQPQHF. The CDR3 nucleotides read TGTGCCAGCAGTGAAAGGTGGTTTAGCAATCAGCCCCAGCATTTT.

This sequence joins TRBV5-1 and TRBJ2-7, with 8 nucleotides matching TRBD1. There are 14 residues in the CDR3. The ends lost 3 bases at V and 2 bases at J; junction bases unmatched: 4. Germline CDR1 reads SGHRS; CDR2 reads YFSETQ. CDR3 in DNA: TGCGCCAGCAGCTCGACAGGGGTTCCCTACGAGCAGTACTTC. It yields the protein CASSSTGVPYEQYF.

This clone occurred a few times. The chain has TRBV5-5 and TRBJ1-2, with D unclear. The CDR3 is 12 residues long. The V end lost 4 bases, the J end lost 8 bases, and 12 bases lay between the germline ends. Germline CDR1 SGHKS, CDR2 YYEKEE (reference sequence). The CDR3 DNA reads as TGTGCCAGCAGCACCATAAGCGGGGGCTACACCTTC. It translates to CASSTISGGYTF. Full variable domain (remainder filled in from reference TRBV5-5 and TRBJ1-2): DAGVTQSPTHLIKTRGQQVTLRCSPISGHKSVSWYQQVLGQGPQFIFQYYEKEERGRGNFPDRFSARQFPNYSSELNVNALLLGDSALYLCASSTISGGYTFGSGTRLTVV.

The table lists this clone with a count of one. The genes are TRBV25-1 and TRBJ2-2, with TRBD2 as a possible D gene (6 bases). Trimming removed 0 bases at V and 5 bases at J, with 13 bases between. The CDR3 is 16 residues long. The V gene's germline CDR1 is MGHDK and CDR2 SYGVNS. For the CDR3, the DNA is TGTGCCAGCAGTGAATATGGAGGGGTTGGGACCGGGGAGCTGTTTTTT. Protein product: CASSEYGGVGTGELFF.

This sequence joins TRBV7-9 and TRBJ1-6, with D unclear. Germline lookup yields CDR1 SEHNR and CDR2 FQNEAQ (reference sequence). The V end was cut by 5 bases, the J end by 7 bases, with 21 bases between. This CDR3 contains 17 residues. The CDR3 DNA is TGTGCCAGCAGCATAACTTCTCAAGGCAGAGACAATTCACCCCTCCACTTT. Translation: CASSITSQGRDNSPLHF.

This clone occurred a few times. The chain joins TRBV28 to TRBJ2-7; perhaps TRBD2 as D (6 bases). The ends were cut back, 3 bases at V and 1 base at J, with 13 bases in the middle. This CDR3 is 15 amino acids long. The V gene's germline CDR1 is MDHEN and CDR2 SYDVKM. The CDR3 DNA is TGTGCCAGCAGTTTTGGGGGGAAGGGATCCTACGAGCAGTACTTC. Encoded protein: CASSFGGKGSYEQYF.

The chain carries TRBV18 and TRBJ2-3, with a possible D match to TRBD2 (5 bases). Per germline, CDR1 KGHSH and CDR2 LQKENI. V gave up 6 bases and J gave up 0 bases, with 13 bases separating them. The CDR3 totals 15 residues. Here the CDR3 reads CASSPRRGSTDTQYF. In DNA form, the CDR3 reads TGTGCCAGCTCCCCCCGACGGGGTAGCACAGATACGCAGTATTTT.

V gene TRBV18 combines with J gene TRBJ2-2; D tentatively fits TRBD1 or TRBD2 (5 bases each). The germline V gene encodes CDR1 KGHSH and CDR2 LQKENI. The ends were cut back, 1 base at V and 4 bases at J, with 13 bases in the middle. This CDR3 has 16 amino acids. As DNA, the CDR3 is TGTGCCAGCTCACCACTGAGAGGGGTAACCACCGGGGAGCTGTTTTTT. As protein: CASSPLRGVTTGELFF.

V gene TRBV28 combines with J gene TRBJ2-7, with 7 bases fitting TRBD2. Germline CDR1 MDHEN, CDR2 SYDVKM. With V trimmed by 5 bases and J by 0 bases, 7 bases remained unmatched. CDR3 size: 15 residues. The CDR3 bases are TGTGCCAGCAGTGATAGCGGGCCGAGCTCCTACGAGCAGTACTTC. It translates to CASSDSGPSSYEQYF.

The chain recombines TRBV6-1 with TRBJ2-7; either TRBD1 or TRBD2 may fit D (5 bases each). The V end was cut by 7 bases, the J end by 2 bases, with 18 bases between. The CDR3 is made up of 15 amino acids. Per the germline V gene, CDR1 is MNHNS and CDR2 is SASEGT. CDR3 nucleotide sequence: TGTGCCAGCACCGAGGGATACAGGCCTCCCTACGAGCAGTACTTC. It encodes CASTEGYRPPYEQYF.

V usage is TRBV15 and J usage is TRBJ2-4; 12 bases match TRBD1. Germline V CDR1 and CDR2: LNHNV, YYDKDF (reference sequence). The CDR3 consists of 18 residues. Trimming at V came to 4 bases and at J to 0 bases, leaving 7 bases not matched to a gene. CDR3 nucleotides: TGTGCCACCAGCAAACGGGACAGGGGGCCATTAGCCAAAAACATTCAGTACTTC. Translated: CATSKRDRGPLAKNIQYF.

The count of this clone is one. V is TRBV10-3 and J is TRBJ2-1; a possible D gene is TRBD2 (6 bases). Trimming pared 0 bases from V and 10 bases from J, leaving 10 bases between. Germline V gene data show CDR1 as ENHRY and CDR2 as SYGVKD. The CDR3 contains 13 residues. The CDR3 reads CAISESGAGEQFF. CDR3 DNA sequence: TGTGCCATCAGTGAGTCCGGGGCGGGAGAGCAGTTCTTC.